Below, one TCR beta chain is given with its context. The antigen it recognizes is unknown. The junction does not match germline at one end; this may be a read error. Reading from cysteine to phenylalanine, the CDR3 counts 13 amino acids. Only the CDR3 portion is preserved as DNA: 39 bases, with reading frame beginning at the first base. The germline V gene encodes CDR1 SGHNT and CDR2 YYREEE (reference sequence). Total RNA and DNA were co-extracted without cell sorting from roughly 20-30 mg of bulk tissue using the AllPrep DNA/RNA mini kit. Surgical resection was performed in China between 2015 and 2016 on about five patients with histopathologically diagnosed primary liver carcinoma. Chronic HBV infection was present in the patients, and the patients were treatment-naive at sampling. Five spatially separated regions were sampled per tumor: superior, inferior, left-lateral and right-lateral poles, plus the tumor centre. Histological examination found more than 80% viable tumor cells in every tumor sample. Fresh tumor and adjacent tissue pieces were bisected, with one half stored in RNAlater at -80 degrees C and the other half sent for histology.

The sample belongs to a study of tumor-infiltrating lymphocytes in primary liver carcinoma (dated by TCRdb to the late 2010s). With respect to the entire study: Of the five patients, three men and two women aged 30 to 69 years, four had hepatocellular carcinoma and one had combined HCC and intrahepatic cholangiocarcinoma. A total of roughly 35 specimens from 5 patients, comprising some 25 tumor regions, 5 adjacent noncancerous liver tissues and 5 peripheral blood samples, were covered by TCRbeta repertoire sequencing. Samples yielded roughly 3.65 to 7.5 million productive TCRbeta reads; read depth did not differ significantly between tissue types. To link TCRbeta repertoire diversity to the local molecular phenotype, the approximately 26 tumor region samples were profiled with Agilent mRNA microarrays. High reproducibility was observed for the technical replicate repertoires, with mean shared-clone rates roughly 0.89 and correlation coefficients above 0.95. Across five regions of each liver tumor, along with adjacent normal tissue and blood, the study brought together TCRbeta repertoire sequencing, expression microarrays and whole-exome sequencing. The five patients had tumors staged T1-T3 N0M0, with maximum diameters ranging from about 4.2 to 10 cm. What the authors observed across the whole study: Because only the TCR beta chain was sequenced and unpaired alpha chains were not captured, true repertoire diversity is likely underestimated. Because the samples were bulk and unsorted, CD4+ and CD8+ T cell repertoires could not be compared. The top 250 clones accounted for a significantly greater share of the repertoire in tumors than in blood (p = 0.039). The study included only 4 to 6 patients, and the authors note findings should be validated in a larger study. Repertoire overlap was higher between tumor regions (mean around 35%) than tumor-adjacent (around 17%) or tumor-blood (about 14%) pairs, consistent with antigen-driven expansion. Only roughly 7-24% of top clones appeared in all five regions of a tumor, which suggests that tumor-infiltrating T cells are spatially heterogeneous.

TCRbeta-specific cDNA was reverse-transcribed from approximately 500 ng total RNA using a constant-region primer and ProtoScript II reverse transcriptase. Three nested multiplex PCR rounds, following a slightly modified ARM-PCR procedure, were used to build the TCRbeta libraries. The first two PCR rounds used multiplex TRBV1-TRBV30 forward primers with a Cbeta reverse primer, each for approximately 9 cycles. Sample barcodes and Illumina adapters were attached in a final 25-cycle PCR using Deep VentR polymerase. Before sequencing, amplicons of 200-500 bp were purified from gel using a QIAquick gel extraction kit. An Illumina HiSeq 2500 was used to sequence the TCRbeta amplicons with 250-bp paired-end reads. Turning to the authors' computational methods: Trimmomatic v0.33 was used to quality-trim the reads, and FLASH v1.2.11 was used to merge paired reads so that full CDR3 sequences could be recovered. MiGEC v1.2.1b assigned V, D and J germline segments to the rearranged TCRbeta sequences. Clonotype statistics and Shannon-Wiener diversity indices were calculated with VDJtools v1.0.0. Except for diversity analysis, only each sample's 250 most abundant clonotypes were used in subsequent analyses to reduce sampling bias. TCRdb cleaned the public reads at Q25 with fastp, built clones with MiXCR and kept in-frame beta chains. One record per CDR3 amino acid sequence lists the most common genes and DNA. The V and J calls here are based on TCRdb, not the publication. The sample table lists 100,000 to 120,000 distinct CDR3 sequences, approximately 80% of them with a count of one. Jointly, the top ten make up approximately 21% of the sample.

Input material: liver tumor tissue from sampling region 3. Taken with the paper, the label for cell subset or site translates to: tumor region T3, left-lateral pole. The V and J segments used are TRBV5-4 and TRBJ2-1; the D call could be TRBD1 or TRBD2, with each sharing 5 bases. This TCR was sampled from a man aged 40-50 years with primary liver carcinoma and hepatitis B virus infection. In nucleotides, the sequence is TGTACCAGCAGCTTGGGGGAAGTGATTGAGCAGTTCTTC. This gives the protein CTSSLGEVIEQFF. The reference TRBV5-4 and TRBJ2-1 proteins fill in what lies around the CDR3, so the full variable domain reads ETGVTQSPTHLIKTRGQQVTLRCSSQSGHNTVSWYQQALGQGPQFIFQYYREEENGRGNFPPRFSGLQFPNYSSELNVNALELDDSALYLCTSSLGEVIEQFFGPGTRLTVL.